This TCR beta chain was sequenced for a study of shared clonotypes between healthy human individuals. Study conclusions and caveats: Sorted-subset samples were not fully sequenced, rarefaction indicated. Among donors, the sharing of clonotypes was expected to be influenced by sequencing depth.

The naive CD8 fraction comprised CD45RO-negative cells positively selected for CCR7 and excluded terminally differentiated effector memory CD45RA+ cells. The table came from immunoSEQ multiplex PCR; TCRdb's copy has only in-frame clones and leaves some out. The sample lists fewer than 700,000 clones, 85% to 95% occurring once. On this clone itself: Antigen: not known.

CDR3 size: 14 residues. The J segment lost 4 bases and the V segment lost 4 bases, leaving 5 bases of the junction unmatched. Germline values: CDR1 SGHDT, CDR2 YYEEEE. The rearrangement links TRBV5-6 to TRBJ2-7, with 10 nucleotides matching TRBD1. Sequenced material: naive CD8+ T cells sorted from blood. This clonotype was sampled from a woman aged 30 to 39 in good health. The CDR3 nucleotides are TGTGCCAGCAGCGTGACAGGGGGCGCATACGAGCAGTACTTC. This gives the protein CASSVTGGAYEQYF. Supplemented by reference TRBV5-6 and TRBJ2-7, the full variable domain reads DAGVTQSPTHLIKTRGQQVTLRCSPKSGHDTVSWYQQALGQGPQFIFQYYEEEERQRGNFPDRFSGHQFPNYSSELNVNALLLGDSALYLCASSVTGGAYEQYFGPGTRLTVT.